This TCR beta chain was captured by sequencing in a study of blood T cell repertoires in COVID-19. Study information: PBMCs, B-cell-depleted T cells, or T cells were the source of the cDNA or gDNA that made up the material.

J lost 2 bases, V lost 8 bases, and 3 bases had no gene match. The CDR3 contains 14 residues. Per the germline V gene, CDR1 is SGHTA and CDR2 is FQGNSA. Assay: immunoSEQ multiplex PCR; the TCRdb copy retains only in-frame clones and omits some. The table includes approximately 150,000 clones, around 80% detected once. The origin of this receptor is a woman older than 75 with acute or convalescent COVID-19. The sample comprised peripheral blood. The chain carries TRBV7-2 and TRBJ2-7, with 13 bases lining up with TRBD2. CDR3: CASRTSGGTYEQYF. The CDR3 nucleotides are TGTGCCAGCCGGACTAGCGGGGGTACCTACGAGCAGTACTTC.